Listed below are T cell receptor beta chains from one sample, sequenced in a study of cytomegalovirus exposure and HLA in healthy donors. The protocol was immunoSEQ multiplex PCR, while the TCRdb copy is restricted to in-frame clones and leaves out a portion. The sample carries about 170,000 clones, approximately 72% recorded once. The sequencing input was PBMCs. Receptors were obtained from a human donor in good health. Both conserved end residues are part of each CDR3. Each record gives: J gene, V gene, clone size, D gene, CDR3 DNA, CDR3 protein. D genes are given only for firm matches. Part of the rows lack a size; the others show once, few, many or a class for expanded clones.

TRBJ2-1,TRBV15,few,NA,TGTGCCACCAGCAGCCCTACCTCCCCCGGTGAGCAGTTCTTC,CATSSPTSPGEQFF
TRBJ1-1,TRBV4-1,NA,TRBD1,TGCGCCAGCAGCGATCGAGTGGGGACAGGTTTGGGAGGCGCTGAAGCTTTCTTT,CASSDRVGTGLGGAEAFF
TRBJ2-7,TRBV10-3,NA,NA,TGTGCCATCAGTGCTCCGGAACAGGGATACGAGCAGTACTTC,CAISAPEQGYEQYF
TRBJ1-1,TRBV9,NA,TRBD1,TGTGCCAGCAGCGACAACCCCGGACAGGGAAACACTGAAGCTTTCTTT,CASSDNPGQGNTEAFF
TRBJ1-1,TRBV7-2,NA,NA,TGTGCCAGCAGCTTGGGGGACTACTCCACTGAAGCTTTCTTT,CASSLGDYSTEAFF
TRBJ2-5,TRBV7-8,NA,NA,TGTGCCAGCAGCTTCAACAGGGTGTCCCGCGAGACCCAGTACTTC,CASSFNRVSRETQYF
TRBJ2-1,TRBV29-1,once,TRBD1,TGCAGCGTTCGGGACAGGTTCGTTTTTAAGCAGTTCTTC,CSVRDRFVFKQFF
TRBJ1-5,TRBV29-1,NA,TRBD1,TGCAGCGTTGGGGGACAGGGGCTTAATCAGCCCCAGCATTTT,CSVGGQGLNQPQHF
TRBJ2-7,TRBV4-1,NA,TRBD2,TGCGCCAGCAGCCAAGATGGGGTAGCGGGGTTCAACGAGCAGTACTTC,CASSQDGVAGFNEQYF
TRBJ2-5,TRBV20-1,NA,NA,TGCAGTGCTCAGGACCAAGAGACCCAGTACTTC,CSAQDQETQYF
TRBJ1-6,TRBV7-8,NA,TRBD1,TGTGCCAGCAGCTTAGGACAGGGCTTCAATTCACCCCTCCACTTT,CASSLGQGFNSPLHF
TRBJ1-6,TRBV5-5,once,NA,TGTGCCAGCAGCTTGGAGGTCCCCAGGGTAGAAACACCCCTCCACTTT,CASSLEVPRVETPLHF
TRBJ1-6,TRBV7-2,NA,TRBD1,TGTGCCAGCAACGGCGGACAGGGGAGGAATTCACCCCTCCACTTT,CASNGGQGRNSPLHF
TRBJ2-7,TRBV5-1,NA,NA,TGCGCCAGCAGCTTAGGTCTCCGGGGGTTGGCGGAAGGCGAGCAGTACTTC,CASSLGLRGLAEGEQYF
TRBJ1-5,TRBV6-6,NA,NA,TGTGCCAGCAGTCCCCTAGGGGGAAGCAATCAGCCCCAGCATTTT,CASSPLGGSNQPQHF
TRBJ1-1,TRBV2,NA,NA,TGTGCCAGCAGTATTAGTGTAACGGACACTGAAGCTTTCTTT,CASSISVTDTEAFF
TRBJ2-7,TRBV6-9,NA,NA,TGTGCCAGCAGATCCAGCAGGGCTACCTACGAGCAGTACTTC,CASRSSRATYEQYF
TRBJ1-5,TRBV7-8,NA,NA,TGTGCCAGCAGCCGTAATAGCAATCAGCCCCAGCATTTT,CASSRNSNQPQHF
TRBJ2-1,TRBV6-4,NA,TRBD2,TGTGCCAGCAGTGACAGTTCTAGCGGGGGCGATGAGCAGTTCTTC,CASSDSSSGGDEQFF
TRBJ1-4,TRBV7-8,NA,TRBD1,TGTGCCAGCAGCCTATCCGGGACAGCCTTTGAAAAACTGTTTTTT,CASSLSGTAFEKLFF
TRBJ2-2,TRBV5-6,NA,NA,TGTGCCAGCAGCTCGACGACATCGGGGGAGCTGTTTTTT,CASSSTTSGELFF
TRBJ1-1,TRBV9,NA,NA,TGTGCCAGCAGCCAAGTTGCAGAGAACACTGAAGCTTTCTTT,CASSQVAENTEAFF
TRBJ1-1,TRBV10-3,NA,TRBD1,TGTGCCATCATTGGGGGGGGGCAGGGGGCAAGTGCTGAAGCTTTCTTT,CAIIGGGQGASAEAFF
TRBJ1-3,TRBV7-8,NA,TRBD1,TGTGCCAGCAGCCCCACCCAGGGGGCCGTCGCTGGAAACACCATATATTTT,CASSPTQGAVAGNTIYF
TRBJ2-2,TRBV5-4,NA,TRBD2,TGTGCCAGCAGTGGGGCTAGCGGGGGGCTAAACACCGGGGAGCTGTTTTTT,CASSGASGGLNTGELFF
TRBJ1-2,TRBV30,NA,NA,TGTGCCTGGGGACAGAACTATGGCTACACCTTC,CAWGQNYGYTF
TRBJ2-7,TRBV5-4,NA,TRBD1,TGTGCCAGCAGCTTGGCCCGACAGGGGAGCGAGCAGTACTTC,CASSLARQGSEQYF
TRBJ2-3,TRBV9,NA,NA,TGTGCCAGCAGCGTAGATGTGGGCTCGGGCACAGATACGCAGTATTTT,CASSVDVGSGTDTQYF
TRBJ2-1,TRBV7-3,NA,NA,TGTGCCAGCAGCCTTAGCGGAAGCTCCTACAATGAGCAGTTCTTC,CASSLSGSSYNEQFF
TRBJ1-6,TRBV6-5,NA,NA,TGTGCCAGCAGTTACCCGGGGGTCGGGGTTAATTCACCCCTCCACTTT,CASSYPGVGVNSPLHF
TRBJ1-2,TRBV6-1,NA,NA,TGTGCCAGCAGTGAAAGGCAGGGAGGCTACACCTTC,CASSERQGGYTF
TRBJ2-2,TRBV5-5,NA,TRBD1,TGTGCCAGCAGCCCGGGACAGACTAACACCGGGGAGCTGTTTTTT,CASSPGQTNTGELFF
TRBJ2-1,TRBV5-1,NA,TRBD2,TGCGCCAGCAGCTTGGCTAGCGGGGGTCAGGGACTTTACAATGAGCAGTTCTTC,CASSLASGGQGLYNEQFF
TRBJ1-4,TRBV19,NA,NA,TGTGCCAGTTGTAGGGACAATGGGGAAAAACTGTTTTTT,CASCRDNGEKLFF
TRBJ1-1,TRBV19,NA,NA,TGTGCCAGTAGTATTTTTATTGGAGGGAACACTGAAGCTTTCTTT,CASSIFIGGNTEAFF
TRBJ1-5,TRBV11-2,NA,TRBD1,TGTGCCAGCAGCCTCGGACAGGGTGAGATGGGCAATCAGCCCCAGCATTTT,CASSLGQGEMGNQPQHF
TRBJ1-2,TRBV30,NA,TRBD1,TGTGCCTGGAGTAGGAGGCCGGGACAGGGGGTCTATGGCTACACCTTC,CAWSRRPGQGVYGYTF
TRBJ2-7,TRBV29-1,NA,NA,TGCAGCGTTAAGCCAGGTAGTTCTTACGAGCAGTACTTC,CSVKPGSSYEQYF
TRBJ1-2,TRBV4-1,NA,TRBD1,TGCGCCAGCAGCCAAGTGGGACAGGGGTATGGCTACACCTTC,CASSQVGQGYGYTF
TRBJ1-6,TRBV6-1,NA,TRBD1,TGTGCCAGCAGACGACAGGGGAATTCACCCCTCCACTTT,CASRRQGNSPLHF
TRBJ1-1,TRBV6-5,few,TRBD1,TGTGCCAGCACTCGGACAGGGAGAACTGAAGCTTTCTTT,CASTRTGRTEAFF
TRBJ2-2,TRBV6-5,NA,NA,TGTGCCAGCAGGGGGGACACTTACACCGGGGAGCTGTTTTTT,CASRGDTYTGELFF
TRBJ1-5,TRBV19,NA,NA,TGTGCCAGTAGTCCCACTACACCTAGCAATCAGCCCCAGCATTTT,CASSPTTPSNQPQHF
TRBJ2-2,TRBV6-1,NA,TRBD1,TGTGCCAGCAGTACAGGGGCTCGCGGCACCGGGGAGCTGTTTTTT,CASSTGARGTGELFF
TRBJ1-2,TRBV7-8,once,NA,TGTGCCAGCAGCTTAAATAGGGGGAACTATGGCTACACCTTC,CASSLNRGNYGYTF
TRBJ2-7,TRBV13,NA,NA,TGTGCCAGCAGCTTAGAGGCAACTGAGGAGCAATACTTC,CASSLEATEEQYF
TRBJ2-5,TRBV6-5,NA,NA,TGTGCCAGCCTAAACCGGGAGATCTCGGTCCAGTACTTC,CASLNREISVQYF
TRBJ1-2,TRBV10-3,NA,TRBD1,TGTGCCATCAGTGTTGAGGGGGCGGATGGCTACACCTTC,CAISVEGADGYTF
TRBJ2-1,TRBV7-2,few,NA,TGTGCCAGCAGCTTAATATCCGGGGATGAGCAGTTCTTC,CASSLISGDEQFF
TRBJ1-2,TRBV6-5,NA,NA,TGTGCCAGCAGTTACGGTGGGGCAGGGGCCAACTATGGCTACACCTTC,CASSYGGAGANYGYTF